This is a list of T cell receptor beta chains from one sample in a study of blood T cell repertoires in COVID-19. TCRdb's table, derived via immunoSEQ multiplex PCR, lists solely in-frame clones and lacks some. The sample carries around 230,000 clones, roughly 84% recorded once. The sequencing sample was made of peripheral blood. The source is a man aged 35-49 years with acute or convalescent COVID-19. Each CDR3 is given without its conserved first and last residue.

v_call	j_call	cdr3_aa
TRBV5-1	TRBJ1-1	ASRYRTENTEAF
TRBV6-5	TRBJ2-7	ASSYSRGFYEQY
TRBV28	TRBJ1-4	ASSSLTGTNEKLF
TRBV6-5	TRBJ2-3	ASSYTGRTDTQY
TRBV7-2	TRBJ1-5	ASSPTGHNQPQH
TRBV6-5	TRBJ2-4	ASRDSAGNIQY
TRBV7-9	TRBJ1-1	ASSSPDRANTEAF
TRBV5-1	TRBJ2-7	ASSMGLAGEQY
TRBV14	TRBJ1-1	ASSQDLSTEAF
TRBV7-8	TRBJ1-2	ASSLAVTGGYT
TRBV5-1	TRBJ2-7	ASSRDNYEQY
TRBV12-3/TRBV12-4	TRBJ1-2	ASNRRGDYGYT
TRBV12-3/TRBV12-4	TRBJ2-2	ASSLRGPGELF
TRBV28	TRBJ2-7	ASSPPTLSSYEQY
TRBV19	TRBJ2-1	ASSVQGNEQF
TRBV11-2	TRBJ1-1	ASSLEGTANTEAF
TRBV27	TRBJ1-1	ASRTGGVTEAF
TRBV18	TRBJ2-1	ASSPTGSGNEQF
TRBV5-5	TRBJ2-2	ASSMTDGELF
TRBV3-1/TRBV3-2	TRBJ2-3	ASSRILAGVGDTQY
TRBV20-1	TRBJ2-7	SAEREIEQY